Shown below are 30 T cell receptor beta chains from a single sample sequenced in a study of T cell repertoires in cytomegalovirus infection. Antigen specificity for these receptors is unknown. In TCRdb, the reads were re-called with MiXCR into one record per CDR3 protein. The sample comprises about 920,000 distinct CDR3 sequences, about 33% of which are singletons, and around 15% rests with the top ten. The specimen comprised cultured CD8+ T cells from PBMCs, sampled from culture after CMV antigen stimulation. The receptors shown here come from a human donor in good health (CMV status not recorded). Some clones in this sample may be carry-over from other donors' samples.

The chain carries TRBV12-3 or TRBV12-4 and TRBJ2-1; the D gene could be TRBD1 or TRBD2 (6 bases each). CDR3 length equals 13 residues. V lost 6 bases, J lost 7 bases, and 13 bases lay in between. The CDR3, as DNA: TGTGCCAGCAGGGAGGGGGTTAGGAATGAGCAGTTCTTC. This codes for CASREGVRNEQFF.

This clonotype was found a few times. This chain uses TRBV10-3 with TRBJ2-4; 8 bases agree with TRBD1. Germline V gene sequence: CDR1 ENHRY, CDR2 SYGVKD. This CDR3 is built from 12 residues. V lost 2 bases and J lost 15; bases outside the gene matches: 6. The CDR3 sequence: CAISEGGRGPYF. In nucleotides, the CDR3 is TGTGCCATCAGTGAGGGAGGCAGGGGGCCGTACTTC.

The CDR3 reads CASTKRDTSDTQYF. The CDR3 DNA follows: TGTGCCAGTACTAAGCGGGACACCTCAGATACGCAGTATTTT. The V and J genes are TRBV19 and TRBJ2-3; a possible D gene is TRBD2 (7 bases). CDR1 is LNHDA and CDR2 is SQIVND in the germline V gene (reference sequence). This CDR3 contains 14 residues. V lost 7 bases to trimming and J lost 4 bases, with 15 bases between them.

Here the CDR3 reads CASSFQGRTNEKLFF. The CDR3 DNA is TGTGCCAGCAGTTTCCAGGGGCGAACTAATGAAAAACTGTTTTTT. The chain uses TRBV27 and TRBJ1-4; a possible D gene is TRBD1 (6 bases). The CDR3 is 15 residues long. Trimming pared 3 bases from V and 1 base from J, leaving 9 bases between. Germline CDR1 and CDR2: MNHEY and SMNVEV (reference sequence).

This clonotype showed up just a few times. The chain uses TRBV4-3 and TRBJ2-2, with D hard to call. V was cut by 3 bases and J by 6 bases, with 8 bases left in between. Germline assignment: CDR1 LGHNA and CDR2 YSLEER. The CDR3 is made up of 13 amino acids. The CDR3 sequence: CASSQYGAGELFF. The CDR3 DNA sequence: TGCGCCAGCAGCCAGTATGGGGCCGGGGAGCTGTTTTTT.

V and J are TRBV6-1 and TRBJ2-7; 9 nucleotides align to TRBD1. This CDR3 is built from 15 residues. Germline loops: CDR1 MNHNS, CDR2 SASEGT. With 3 bases clipped from V and 4 bases from J, the junction kept 7 bases outside the gene matches. CDR3 loop: CASSEDWDREYEQYV. As DNA, the CDR3 is TGTGCCAGCAGTGAGGATTGGGACAGGGAATACGAGCAGTACGTC.

This clonotype occurred many times. The chain carries TRBV7-6 and TRBJ2-5; 8 nucleotides line up with TRBD2. V was clipped by 4 bases and J by 1 base; unmatched bases: 8. CDR1 and CDR2 from the germline V gene are SGHVS and FNYEAQ. This CDR3 is built from 16 residues. CDR3 nucleotide sequence: TGTGCCAGCAGCTCTCGGGTAGCGGGACGCCAAGAGACCCAGTACTTC. Translating gives CASSSRVAGRQETQYF.

The V and J genes are TRBV27 and TRBJ2-7; D might be TRBD2 (6 bases). Germline V gene data show CDR1 as MNHEY and CDR2 as SMNVEV (reference sequence). Trimming pared 6 bases from V and 4 bases from J, leaving 16 bases between. This CDR3 comprises 14 residues. CDR3 residues: CASSVRGGLYEQYV. As DNA, the CDR3 is TGTGCCAGCAGCGTCCGGGGCGGACTATACGAGCAGTACGTC.

CDR3 nucleotide sequence: TGTGCCATCAGTGGCCGGACAGGGGGAAACTATGGCTACACCTTC. Protein sequence: CAISGRTGGNYGYTF. The rearrangement links TRBV10-3 to TRBJ1-2; 10 bases fit TRBD1. This CDR3 region has 15 residues. Losses at the gene ends were 4 bases for V and 2 bases for J; bases not matched to a gene: 4. The V gene's germline CDR1 is ENHRY and CDR2 SYGVKD.

There are many counts of this clonotype. The V call is TRBV7-9, the J call TRBJ2-1; 8 bases map to TRBD1. After removal of 4 bases from V and 3 bases from J, the junction contained 5 bases not matched to a gene. Germline CDR1 and CDR2: SEHNR and FQNEAQ (reference sequence). The CDR3 sequence is 15 residues long. Here the CDR3 DNA reads TGTGCCAGCAGCTACTCGGGACAGGTCTACAATGAGCAGTTCTTC. Residues: CASSYSGQVYNEQFF.

The chain combines TRBV4-1 with TRBJ2-2; 8 nucleotides align to TRBD2. CDR1 is MGHRA and CDR2 is YSYEKL in the germline V gene. CDR3 size: 16 residues. After removal of 6 bases from V and 7 bases from J, the junction contained 13 bases not matched to a gene. This chain's CDR3 is CASRGLSGGVIGELFF. CDR3 sequence (DNA): TGCGCCAGCAGGGGTCTGAGCGGGGGAGTCATCGGGGAGCTGTTTTTT.

Concerning this clonotype: One base away lies a much larger clone, so this may be a sequencing read error. The chain is built from TRBV4-1 and TRBJ2-1, with 11 bases aligning to TRBD1. Germline values: CDR1 MGHRA, CDR2 YSYEKL. The CDR3 length is 16 residues. CDR3 sequence: CASSYGTGGSYNEQFF. CDR3 nucleotide sequence: TGTGCCAGCAGCTACGGGACAGGGGGCTCCTACAATGAGCAGTTCTTC.

This clonotype was seen more than once but under ten times. The V gene is TRBV9, the J gene TRBJ2-1, with no clear D. V was clipped by 3 bases and J by 8 bases, with 9 bases between them. Germline CDR1 reads SGDLS; CDR2 reads YYNGEE. This CDR3 spans 12 amino acids. The DNA of the CDR3 is TGTGCCAGCAGCGGTATGGAGTATGAGCAGTTCTTC. Its protein is CASSGMEYEQFF.

This chain connects TRBV27 to TRBJ1-2; no clear D gene. V shed 2 bases and J shed 4 bases, with 11 bases lying between them. CDR3 length: 14 residues. Germline CDR1 is MNHEY and CDR2 is SMNVEV (reference sequence). The chain's CDR3 is CASSLQEVGYGYTF. The CDR3 DNA reads TGTGCCAGCAGTTTACAGGAGGTGGGCTATGGCTACACCTTC.

This sequence joins TRBV7-9 and TRBJ1-2; no definite D call. Germline CDR1 reads SEHNR; CDR2 reads FQNEAQ (reference sequence). Trimming shortened V by 4 bases and J by 4 bases, and 31 bases separated the two germline ends. This CDR3 region has 20 residues. CDR3 loop: CASSSQTEGGPTQGSYGYTF. In DNA form, the CDR3 reads TGTGCCAGCAGCTCCCAGACGGAGGGAGGCCCGACGCAAGGATCCTATGGCTACACCTTC.

The gene calls are TRBV6-2 or TRBV6-3 and TRBJ2-7, with 7 bases that match TRBD2. The CDR3 has 14 residues. The J segment lost 3 bases and the V segment lost 8 bases, leaving 10 bases of the junction unmatched. The germline CDR1 and CDR2 sequences are MNHEY and SVGEGT. This chain's CDR3 is CASRTRERDYEQYV. The CDR3, as DNA: TGTGCCAGCCGCACCCGTGAGCGGGACTACGAGCAGTACGTC.

The J gene is TRBJ2-5, the V gene TRBV11-3; 7 bases line up with TRBD2. Trimming at V came to 6 bases and at J to 4 bases, leaving 14 bases not matched to a gene. Germline CDR1 is SGHNT and CDR2 is YENEEA. CDR3 length: 16 amino acids. The CDR3 DNA reads as TGTGCCAGCAGTCTGACCGGGAGGAGGGCGGGAGAGACCCAGTACTTC. It encodes CASSLTGRRAGETQYF. The complete variable domain, with remaining parts taken from reference TRBV11-3 and TRBJ2-5, reads EAGVVQSPRYKIIEKKQPVAFWCNPISGHNTLYWYLQNLGQGPELLIRYENEEAVDDSQLPKDRFSAERLKGVDSTLKIQPAELGDSAVYLCASSLTGRRAGETQYFGPGTRLLVL.

This clonotype was found many times. V usage is TRBV7-6 and J usage is TRBJ2-5, with D perhaps being TRBD1 or TRBD2 (5 bases each). The V gene's germline CDR1 is SGHVS and CDR2 FNYEAQ. Deletions cut 4 bases from V and 5 bases from J, with 14 bases between. The length of the CDR3 is 14 residues. Here the CDR3 reads CASSSTGTRETQYF. In DNA, the CDR3 is TGTGCCAGCAGCTCTACTGGGACCAGGGAGACCCAGTACTTC.

The CDR3 spells CASSLPPGRGNSPLHF. The DNA for the CDR3 is TGTGCCAGCAGTTTACCCCCGGGCAGGGGAAATTCACCCCTCCACTTT. V and J are TRBV27 and TRBJ1-6; perhaps TRBD1 as D (6 bases). V was cut by 2 bases and J by 7 bases, with 15 bases left in between. The CDR3 runs 16 residues. Germline V gene sequence: CDR1 MNHEY, CDR2 SMNVEV (reference sequence).

A few counts support this clonotype. The J gene is TRBJ2-7, the V gene TRBV11-1; D perhaps matches TRBD2 (5 bases). The CDR3 is 13 residues long. V was shortened by 3 bases and J by 2 bases, with 8 bases between the two germline ends. Germline V lookup: CDR1 SGHAT, CDR2 FQDESV (reference sequence). The CDR3 loop is CASSFGEPYEQYF. The DNA of the CDR3 is TGTGCCAGCAGCTTCGGGGAGCCCTACGAGCAGTACTTC.

This clonotype was picked up a small number of times. The V gene is TRBV27, the J gene TRBJ2-1; 9 bases line up with TRBD1. The trim removed 0 bases at V and 4 bases at J, leaving 7 bases unmatched. Germline CDR1 reads MNHEY; CDR2 reads SMNVEV (reference sequence). The CDR3 extends over 17 amino acids. The CDR3 nucleotides are TGTGCCAGCAGTTTATCCCGCCGGGACAGGGATTACAATGAGCAGTTCTTC. It codes for CASSLSRRDRDYNEQFF.

The rearrangement joins TRBV15 to TRBJ1-2; 8 positions match TRBD1. CDR3 length: 19 amino acids. CDR1 is LNHNV and CDR2 is YYDKDF in the germline V gene (reference sequence). J was trimmed by 0 bases and V by 2 bases; bases with no gene match: 14. The DNA of the CDR3 is TGTGCCACCAGCAGAATCCTTCAGGGACAGGAACCTACTAACTATGGCTACACCTTC. This gives the protein CATSRILQGQEPTNYGYTF.

This clonotype turned up a few times. The chain has TRBV5-6 and TRBJ1-5, with a tentative D call TRBD1 (5 bases). The CDR3 has 16 amino acids. The germline V gene encodes CDR1 SGHDT and CDR2 YYEEEE. Trimming left V 0 bases short and J 3 bases short, with 13 bases between. In DNA form, the CDR3 reads TGTGCCAGCAGCTTGGGCAGGGTAGGGCTCAATCAGCCCCAGCATTTT. Translation: CASSLGRVGLNQPQHF.

The V call is TRBV3-1, the J call TRBJ2-7; D is ambiguous. CDR3 length: 15 amino acids. Looked up from germline, CDR1 is LGHDT and CDR2 is YNNKEL (reference sequence). The germline V and J ends were trimmed by 0 bases and 1 base, with 10 bases remaining between them. DNA of the CDR3: TGTGCCAGCAGCCAAGAAAGCAGATTTTCCTACGAGCAGTACTTC. This sequence encodes CASSQESRFSYEQYF.

The V and J genes are TRBV7-6 and TRBJ2-3, with TRBD2 as a possible D gene (6 bases). The germline gives CDR1 SGHVS, CDR2 FNYEAQ. Trimming removed 2 bases at V and 5 bases at J, with 17 bases between. The CDR3 loop spans 16 amino acids. The CDR3, as DNA: TGTGCCAGCAGCTTATGGACTTCCTCGGGGGTAGATACGCAGTATTTT. Translated: CASSLWTSSGVDTQYF.

This chain joins TRBV6-1 and TRBJ1-5, with TRBD1 matching 9 bases. The CDR3 consists of 14 residues. Trimming removed 5 bases from V and 3 bases from J; junction bases left unmatched: 2. Germline V lookup: CDR1 MNHNS, CDR2 SASEGT. The DNA for the CDR3 is TGTGCCAGCAGTCAACAGGGGGCCAATCAGCCCCAGCATTTT. This sequence encodes CASSQQGANQPQHF.

Only one count was recorded for this clonotype. This chain joins TRBV2 and TRBJ1-4, with a weak D call TRBD1 (5 bases). The CDR3 is made up of 14 amino acids. The V and J ends lost 2 bases and 8 bases respectively, with 12 bases between them. Germline V gene lookup returns CDR1 SNHLY and CDR2 FYNNEI. DNA for the CDR3: TGTGCCAGCAGTGAAACAGGCGGAGGAGAAAAACTGTTTTTT. Residues: CASSETGGGEKLFF.

The chain combines TRBV27 with TRBJ2-7; D is possibly TRBD1 or TRBD2 (5 bases each). CDR1 and CDR2 from the germline V gene are MNHEY and SMNVEV (reference sequence). This CDR3 comprises 14 residues. Trimming stripped 5 bases from V and 4 bases from J, with 15 bases between. The CDR3 spells CASSMRGGLYEQYF. CDR3 bases: TGTGCCAGCAGTATGAGGGGCGGGCTATACGAGCAGTACTTC.

This clonotype was seen only a few times. The chain uses TRBV28 and TRBJ2-2, with unresolved D. Between the trimmed V and J ends, which lost 7 bases and 0 bases, there was a span of 18 bases. The germline gives CDR1 MDHEN, CDR2 SYDVKM. The CDR3 sequence is 17 residues long. The CDR3 loop reads CASKVFPPSTNTGELFF. The CDR3, as DNA: TGTGCCAGCAAAGTTTTTCCCCCAAGCACGAACACCGGGGAGCTGTTTTTT.

The rearrangement links TRBV7-2 to TRBJ1-1; D gene uncertain. The germline CDR1 and CDR2 sequences are SGHTA and FQGNSA. V lost 7 bases and J lost 7, with 13 bases in between. The CDR3 covers 12 residues. The CDR3 reads CASIHDGYEAFF. CDR3 in DNA: TGTGCCAGCATCCACGACGGGTATGAAGCTTTCTTT.